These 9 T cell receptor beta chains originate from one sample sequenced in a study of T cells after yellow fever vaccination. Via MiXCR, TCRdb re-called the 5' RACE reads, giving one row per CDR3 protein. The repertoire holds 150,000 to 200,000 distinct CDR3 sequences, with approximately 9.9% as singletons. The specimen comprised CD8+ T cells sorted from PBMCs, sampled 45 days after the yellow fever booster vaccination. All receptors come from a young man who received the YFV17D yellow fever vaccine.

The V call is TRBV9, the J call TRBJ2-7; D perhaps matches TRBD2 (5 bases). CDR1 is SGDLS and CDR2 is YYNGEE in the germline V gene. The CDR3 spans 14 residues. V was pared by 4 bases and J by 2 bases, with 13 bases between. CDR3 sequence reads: CASSYRPGTYEQYF. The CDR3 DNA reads TGTGCCAGCAGCTATAGACCGGGGACCTACGAGCAGTACTTC.

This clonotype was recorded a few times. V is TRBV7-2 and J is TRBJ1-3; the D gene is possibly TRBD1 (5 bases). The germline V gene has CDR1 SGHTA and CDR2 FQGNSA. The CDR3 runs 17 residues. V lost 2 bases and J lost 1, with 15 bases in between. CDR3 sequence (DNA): TGTGCCAGCAGCTTACCCCAGAAGGGGCTGTCTGGAAACACCATATATTTT. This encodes CASSLPQKGLSGNTIYF.

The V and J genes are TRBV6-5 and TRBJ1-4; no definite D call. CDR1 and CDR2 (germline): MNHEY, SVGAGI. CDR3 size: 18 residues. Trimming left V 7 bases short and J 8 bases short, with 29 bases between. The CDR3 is CASIQSYSIWQSEEKLFF. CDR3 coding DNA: TGTGCCAGCATCCAGTCGTACAGCATATGGCAATCAGAAGAAAAACTGTTTTTT.

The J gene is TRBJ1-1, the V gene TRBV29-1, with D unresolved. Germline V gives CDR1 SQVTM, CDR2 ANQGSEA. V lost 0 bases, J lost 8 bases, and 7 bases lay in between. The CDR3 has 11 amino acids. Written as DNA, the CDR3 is TGCAGCGTTGAAGATACGGGAGAAGCTTTCTTT. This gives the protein CSVEDTGEAFF.

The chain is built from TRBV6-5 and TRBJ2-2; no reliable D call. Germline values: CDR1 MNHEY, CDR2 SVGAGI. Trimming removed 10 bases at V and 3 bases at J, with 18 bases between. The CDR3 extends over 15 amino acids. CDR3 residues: CATTRRRAHTGELFF. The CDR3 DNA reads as TGTGCCACCACGCGTCGGAGAGCCCACACCGGGGAGCTGTTTTTT.

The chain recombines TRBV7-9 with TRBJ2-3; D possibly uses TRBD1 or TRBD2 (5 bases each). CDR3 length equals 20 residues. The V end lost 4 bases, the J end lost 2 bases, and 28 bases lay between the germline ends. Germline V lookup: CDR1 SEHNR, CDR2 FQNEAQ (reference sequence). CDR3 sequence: CASSSRVRLNVGTTTDTQYF. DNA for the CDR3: TGTGCCAGCAGCTCTAGAGTCCGCTTGAACGTGGGGACCACCACAGATACGCAGTATTTT.

CDR3: CASSDMLVRRGRNTEAFF. In nucleotides, the CDR3 is TGTGCCAGCAGTGACATGCTCGTAAGGCGGGGGCGGAACACTGAAGCTTTCTTT. The chain is built from TRBV6-1 and TRBJ1-1, with D possibly matching TRBD1 (6 bases). Trimming pared 3 bases from V and 1 base from J, leaving 21 bases between. Germline loops: CDR1 MNHNS, CDR2 SASEGT. The CDR3 has 18 amino acids.

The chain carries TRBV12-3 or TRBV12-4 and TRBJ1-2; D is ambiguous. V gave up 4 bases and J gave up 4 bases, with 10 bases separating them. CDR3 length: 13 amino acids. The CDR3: CASSSPAFYGYTF. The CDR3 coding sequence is TGTGCCAGCAGTTCCCCAGCGTTCTATGGCTACACCTTC.

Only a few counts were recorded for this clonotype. The CDR3 loop is CASSIGSGELFF. DNA for the CDR3: TGTGCCAGTAGTATAGGGTCCGGGGAGCTGTTTTTT. This chain links TRBV19 with TRBJ2-2; D uncertain. The germline V gene encodes CDR1 LNHDA and CDR2 SQIVND (reference sequence). CDR3 length: 12 amino acids. The V end was cut by 1 base, the J end by 6 bases, with 3 bases between.